These 16 T cell receptor beta chains came from one sample sequenced in a study of T cell changes during pregnancy in multiple sclerosis. Using immunoSEQ multiplex PCR, the repertoire was profiled, and TCRdb retains in-frame clones only, with some absent. The repertoire holds fewer than 20,000 clones, with about 83% as singletons. Sequencing was performed on CD8+ T cells from peripheral blood mononuclear cells, taken after pregnancy. Receptor source: a female donor with multiple sclerosis, enrolled in a pregnancy study.

The chain couples TRBV5-6 to TRBJ2-5; 9 bases are shared with TRBD1. The CDR3 is made up of 16 amino acids. Looked up from germline, CDR1 is SGHDT and CDR2 is YYEEEE. Germline trimming cut 3 bases from V and 2 bases from J; bases unmatched to any gene: 8. CDR3 region: CASSSRGQGYQETQYF. CDR3 nucleotide sequence: TGTGCCAGCAGCTCCAGGGGACAGGGATATCAAGAGACCCAGTACTTC.

This clone has only one observation. CDR3 DNA sequence: TGTGCCAGCAGTTTAGTTTTTGGGGGCGACACTGAAGCTTTCTTT. It specifies CASSLVFGGDTEAFF. V gene TRBV27 combines with J gene TRBJ1-1; maybe TRBD1 (6 bases). Germline lookup yields CDR1 MNHEY and CDR2 SMNVEV (reference sequence). Deletions cut 2 bases from V and 3 bases from J, with 13 bases between. This CDR3 is built from 15 residues.

This clone is medium-sized (0.01 to 0.1%) within its sample. The chain combines TRBV6-4 with TRBJ2-2; 12 bases map to TRBD2. From germline, CDR1 is MRHNA and CDR2 SNTAGT. V shed 0 bases, J shed 7 bases, and the junction held 0 bases outside the gene matches. CDR3 length equals 15 residues. CDR3 protein: CASSDSTSGSGELFF. The CDR3 DNA reads as TGTGCCAGCAGTGACTCGACTAGCGGGAGCGGGGAGCTGTTTTTT.

J is TRBJ2-1 and V is TRBV2; TRBD2 matches 8 bases. Germline V gene data show CDR1 as SNHLY and CDR2 as FYNNEI. V was pared by 3 bases and J by 7 bases, with 8 bases of the junction left unmatched. The CDR3 consists of 15 residues. CDR3 amino acids: CASSDFPGGLNEQFF. CDR3 in DNA: TGTGCCAGCAGTGACTTCCCGGGAGGGCTTAATGAGCAGTTCTTC.

This clone showed up just a few times. The rearrangement uses TRBV27 and TRBJ2-7; possible D gene TRBD2, 6 bases. CDR1 and CDR2 from the germline V gene are MNHEY and SMNVEV (reference sequence). The V end was cut by 2 bases, the J end by 3 bases, with 11 bases between. The CDR3 length is 14 residues. The CDR3 region is CASSLVGGSYEQYF. CDR3 DNA sequence: TGTGCCAGCAGTTTAGTTGGAGGGAGCTACGAGCAGTACTTC.

The genes are TRBV5-5 and TRBJ1-5; D may be TRBD1 (5 bases). V dropped 1 base and J dropped 0 bases, with 8 bases sitting between them. The CDR3 runs to 15 residues. CDR1 and CDR2 (germline): SGHKS, YYEKEE (reference sequence). The CDR3 DNA reads as TGTGCCAGCAGCTTGACAGGTCATAGCAATCAGCCCCAGCATTTT. It yields the protein CASSLTGHSNQPQHF.

The chain has TRBV27 and TRBJ1-5, with TRBD1 matching 7 bases. CDR3 length: 15 amino acids. Germline values: CDR1 MNHEY, CDR2 SMNVEV (reference sequence). V gave up 6 bases and J gave up 0 bases; unmatched junction bases: 5. This CDR3 is CASRKGQNSNQPQHF. The CDR3 DNA reads as TGTGCCAGCAGGAAGGGACAGAATAGCAATCAGCCCCAGCATTTT.

The CDR3 DNA reads as TGTGCCAGCAGTACGACCCCGGCGGGTCAGCCCCAGCATTTT. This gives the protein CASSTTPAGQPQHF. The chain joins TRBV28 to TRBJ1-5; D gene unclear. Trimming removed 5 bases from V and 6 bases from J, with 14 bases in between. CDR3 length equals 14 residues. Germline CDR1 MDHEN, CDR2 SYDVKM.

The chain employs TRBV4-3 and TRBJ1-1; possible D gene TRBD1, 5 bases. Trimming shortened V by 2 bases and J by 1 base, and 8 bases separated the two germline ends. This CDR3 has 14 amino acids. Germline CDR1 reads LGHNA; CDR2 reads YSLEER. As DNA, the CDR3 is TGCGCCAGCAGCCAAACAGGAAGGAACACTGAAGCTTTCTTT. It yields the protein CASSQTGRNTEAFF.

This clone was seen just once. The gene calls are TRBV27 and TRBJ1-2, with D hard to call. This CDR3 has 12 residues. Germline V gene sequence: CDR1 MNHEY, CDR2 SMNVEV (reference sequence). CDR3 amino acids: CAPPLAGYGYTF. CDR3 nucleotides: TGTGCGCCGCCGTTGGCAGGCTATGGCTACACCTTC.

This chain links TRBV29-1 with TRBJ2-1, with 8 positions matching TRBD1. CDR1 is SQVTM, CDR2 ANQGSEA, per germline. The CDR3 spans 15 residues. Germline trimming cut 0 bases from V and 8 bases from J; bases unmatched to any gene: 9. The chain's CDR3 is CSVEEADRVFDEQFF. The CDR3 DNA sequence: TGCAGCGTTGAAGAGGCGGACAGGGTTTTCGATGAGCAGTTCTTC.

The chain employs TRBV29-1 and TRBJ2-7; D is perhaps TRBD1 (6 bases). Germline V CDR1 and CDR2: SQVTM, ANQGSEA. The V end was cut by 1 base, the J end by 3 bases, with 10 bases between. The CDR3 is 13 residues long. The CDR3 nucleotides are TGCAGCGTTGAAGGGGACACCTTCTACGAGCAGTACTTC. This gives the protein CSVEGDTFYEQYF.

This chain joins TRBV4-3 and TRBJ2-3; 10 nucleotides match TRBD2. Germline loops: CDR1 LGHNA, CDR2 YSLEER. The CDR3 totals 16 residues. After removal of 0 bases from V and 6 bases from J, the junction contained 6 bases not matched to a gene. Here the CDR3 reads CASSQDPAGGHDTQYF. The CDR3 DNA reads TGCGCCAGCAGCCAAGACCCAGCGGGGGGGCACGATACGCAGTATTTT.

This sequence joins TRBV18 and TRBJ2-7, with D possibly matching TRBD1 (6 bases). The CDR3 extends over 13 amino acids. Germline values: CDR1 KGHSH, CDR2 LQKENI. The ends were cut back, 2 bases at V and 3 bases at J, with 8 bases in the middle. The CDR3 sequence is CASSPSDSYEQYF. The CDR3 DNA reads as TGTGCCAGCTCACCATCGGACAGCTACGAGCAGTACTTC.

DNA for the CDR3: TGTGCCAGCTCACCGTCCAGGGGGCTGAACACAGATACGCAGTATTTT. This translates into CASSPSRGLNTDTQYF. The chain recombines TRBV18 with TRBJ2-3; 8 bases are a match to TRBD1. Per the germline V gene, CDR1 is KGHSH and CDR2 is LQKENI. V was pared by 3 bases and J by 2 bases, with 7 bases of the junction left unmatched. The CDR3 totals 16 residues.

The chain uses TRBV18 and TRBJ2-1, with D tentatively TRBD1 (5 bases). The length of the CDR3 is 16 residues. In germline, CDR1 is KGHSH, CDR2 LQKENI. Between the trimmed V and J ends, which lost 1 base and 1 base, there was a span of 11 bases. The CDR3 is CASSPLRERSYNEQFF. CDR3 bases: TGTGCCAGCTCACCACTCAGGGAAAGATCCTACAATGAGCAGTTCTTC.